The T cell receptor (beta chain) under discussion was sequenced for a study of blood T cells in healthy people across ages. Study findings and constraints: Diversity figures based on one million T cells were deemed too low.

A second PCR of about 6 to 12 cycles used a sample-barcoded 5' primer and a J-beta primer mix. TCRdb reanalysed the 5' RACE reads using MiXCR and keeps one entry per CDR3 protein. The sample yields around 1.7 million distinct CDR3 sequences, 28% seen once. The length of the CDR3 is 13 residues. Germline CDR1 and CDR2: SGHKS and YYEKEE (reference sequence). With 4 bases clipped from V and 11 bases from J, the junction kept 11 bases outside the gene matches. To note about this clonotype: Its antigen is not identified.

Those donating, healthy Caucasian individuals from Russia, were aged about 6 to 90. Total RNA, at least 6 micrograms per sample, was extracted from PBMCs. This chain connects TRBV5-5 to TRBJ2-5, with 7 bases aligning to TRBD1. Source material: blood. The sequence was collected from a young woman in good health. CDR3 loop: CASSRDSVWEQYF. CDR3 sequence (DNA): TGTGCCAGCAGCCGGGACAGTGTGTGGGAGCAGTACTTC.